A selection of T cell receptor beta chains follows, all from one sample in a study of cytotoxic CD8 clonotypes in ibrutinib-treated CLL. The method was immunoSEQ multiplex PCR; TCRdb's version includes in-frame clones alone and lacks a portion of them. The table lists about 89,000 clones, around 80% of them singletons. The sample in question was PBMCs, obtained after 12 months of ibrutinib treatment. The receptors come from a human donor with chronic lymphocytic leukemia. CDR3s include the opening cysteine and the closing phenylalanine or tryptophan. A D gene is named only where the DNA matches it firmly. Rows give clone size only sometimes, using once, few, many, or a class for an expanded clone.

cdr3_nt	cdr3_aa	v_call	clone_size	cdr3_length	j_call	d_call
TGTGCCAGCAGCCTTAACAGGGACGGGGCTGGCTACACCTTC	CASSLNRDGAGYTF	TRBV6-1	NA	14	TRBJ1-2	NA
TGTGCCAGCAGTCTAAGACAGAGCTCCTCTCTGTTTTTT	CASSLRQSSSLFF	TRBV28	NA	13	TRBJ1-4	NA
TGTGCCAGCAGCGTAGGCGAAGGGGGCGACGAGCAGTACTTC	CASSVGEGGDEQYF	TRBV9	NA	14	TRBJ2-7	TRBD1
TGTGCCAGCAGCGTAGGGGAGACAGGAGCCTACGAGCAGTACTTC	CASSVGETGAYEQYF	TRBV9	NA	15	TRBJ2-7	NA
TGTGCCAGCAGCACCGGGACAGGGGGGATCGGGGAGCTGTTTTTT	CASSTGTGGIGELFF	TRBV7-9	NA	15	TRBJ2-2	TRBD1
TGTGCCAGCAGTTTGTCTGCCTCTGGAAACACCATATATTTT	CASSLSASGNTIYF	TRBV27	NA	14	TRBJ1-3	NA
TGCAGTGCTCAAGGGTCCGGGGAGCTGTTTTTT	CSAQGSGELFF	TRBV20-1	once	11	TRBJ2-2	NA
TGTGCCAGTAGGAAGTATGCGCGGGAGGAGGGAGCTTTCTTT	CASRKYAREEGAFF	TRBV19	NA	14	TRBJ1-1	NA
TGTGCCAGCAGACGGACGGTCCAAGAGACCCAGTACTTC	CASRRTVQETQYF	TRBV6-1	NA	13	TRBJ2-5	NA
TGTGCCAGCAGCGAGGCCATTCTTGGCTACAATGAGCAGTTCTTC	CASSEAILGYNEQFF	TRBV5-5	NA	15	TRBJ2-1	NA
TGTGCCAGCAGTCTGAATGGGGGCTACACCTTC	CASSLNGGYTF	TRBV13	NA	11	TRBJ1-2	NA
TGTGCCGCCCGGACAGGGGGCTTTGGCTACACCTTC	CAARTGGFGYTF	TRBV19	NA	12	TRBJ1-2	TRBD1
TGTGCCATCAGTGAGGGGCAGGGCCGGAATGAGCAGTTCTTC	CAISEGQGRNEQFF	TRBV10-3	NA	14	TRBJ2-1	NA
TGTGCCAGCACTGGGGGTTATAGCAATCAGCCCCAGCATTTT	CASTGGYSNQPQHF	TRBV6-1	NA	14	TRBJ1-5	NA
TGTGCCACCAGCAGACAAGACAGCCAGGGTGGCTACACCTTC	CATSRQDSQGGYTF	TRBV15	NA	14	TRBJ1-2	NA
TGTGCCAGCAGCTTAAACAGGGTTGATCAGCCCCAGCATTTT	CASSLNRVDQPQHF	TRBV7-9	NA	14	TRBJ1-5	NA
TGTGCCAGCGGCAAGGGTGGGGCCCCCTATGGCTACACCTTC	CASGKGGAPYGYTF	TRBV11-3	few	14	TRBJ1-2	NA
TGTGCCAGCAGTTACTCGTACCAGGGTTACGAGCAGTACTTC	CASSYSYQGYEQYF	TRBV6-6	NA	14	TRBJ2-7	NA
TGTGCCAGCGGAACAGGTTTTGAGACTGAAGCTTTCTTT	CASGTGFETEAFF	TRBV6-1	few	13	TRBJ1-1	NA
TGTGCCAGCTCACCACCGGCCAGGGGGCAAACTGAAGCTTTCTTT	CASSPPARGQTEAFF	TRBV18	NA	15	TRBJ1-1	TRBD1
TGCGCCAGCAGCCTCGGACGGGAAAACATTCAGTACTTC	CASSLGRENIQYF	TRBV5-1	NA	13	TRBJ2-4	NA
TGTGCCAGTAGGAGGGGTACTGGCACAGATACGCAGTATTTT	CASRRGTGTDTQYF	TRBV19	once	14	TRBJ2-3	NA
TGTGCCAGCCAAATGAATCCGGGACAGAACACTGAAGCTTTCTTT	CASQMNPGQNTEAFF	TRBV5-4	NA	15	TRBJ1-1	NA
TGTGCCAGCAGGGAAAAGAACACCGGGGAGCTGTTTTTT	CASREKNTGELFF	TRBV6-4	NA	13	TRBJ2-2	NA
TGTGCCAGCAGCTTAGATCGAGGGGGGCCTAAGTATTTT	CASSLDRGGPKYF	TRBV11-2	NA	13	TRBJ2-3	NA
TGTGCCAGCAGCCTCCCGGGCAGGGGCGTCACCGGGGAGCTGTTTTTT	CASSLPGRGVTGELFF	TRBV7-2	many	16	TRBJ2-2	NA
TGTGCCAGCAGTTACCTTAGCGGGAAGGGTGAGCAGTTCTTC	CASSYLSGKGEQFF	TRBV6-6	NA	14	TRBJ2-1	TRBD2
TGTGCCAGCAGTGAAGCGGGGGACAGGGGGTGGTATTTT	CASSEAGDRGWYF	TRBV6-1	NA	13	TRBJ2-3	TRBD1
TGTGCCAGCAGTTTGTGGCAGGGACAAACCTATGGCTACACCTTC	CASSLWQGQTYGYTF	TRBV28	NA	15	TRBJ1-2	NA
TGTGCCAGCAGTCCGCGGGGGGGCTCCTACAATGAGCAGTTCTTC	CASSPRGGSYNEQFF	TRBV6-5	NA	15	TRBJ2-1	TRBD2
TGTGCCAGCAGTGGACAGGGAGGGAACACTGAAGCTTTCTTT	CASSGQGGNTEAFF	TRBV11-2	NA	14	TRBJ1-1	TRBD1
TGCGCCAGCAGGGCTCCGGGCAGGGAAAACACTGAAGCTTTCTTT	CASRAPGRENTEAFF	TRBV10-2	NA	15	TRBJ1-1	NA
TGTGCCAGCAGCCCCGCGGGAAGGGGAGGCTCCTACAATGAGCAGTTCTTC	CASSPAGRGGSYNEQFF	TRBV7-9	NA	17	TRBJ2-1	NA
TGTGCCAGCAGCCTACTAGCTCACGAGCAGTTCTTC	CASSLLAHEQFF	TRBV7-9	NA	12	TRBJ2-1	NA
TGTGCCAGCAGCTTAATCACAACTTTAGCGGGAGGGGACACAGATACGCAGTATTTT	CASSLITTLAGGDTDTQYF	TRBV13	NA	19	TRBJ2-3	TRBD2
TGTGCCAGAAGCTTGAAAATTGGCACCAACTTAAGCTCCTATAATTCACCCCTCCACTTT	CARSLKIGTNLSSYNSPLHF	TRBV5-3	many	20	TRBJ1-6	NA
TGTGCTAGTGGTTTGGTAGGAAAGACCCAGTACTTC	CASGLVGKTQYF	TRBV12-5	NA	12	TRBJ2-5	NA
TGTGCCAGCAGTACTACCGCAGATACGCAGTATTTT	CASSTTADTQYF	TRBV11-3	NA	12	TRBJ2-3	NA
TGTGCCAGTAGTATGGATTATACGCAGTATTTT	CASSMDYTQYF	TRBV19	NA	11	TRBJ2-3	NA
TGTGCCTGGAGTCGGGGAAACTATGGCTACACCTTC	CAWSRGNYGYTF	TRBV30	once	12	TRBJ1-2	NA
TGCAGCGTACCGGGACTAGAGAGTAGACAGTTCTTC	CSVPGLESRQFF	TRBV29-1	NA	12	TRBJ2-1	TRBD2
TGTGCCAGCAGCTCGCAGGGGGCGGACGGGGAGCAGTACTTC	CASSSQGADGEQYF	TRBV7-3	NA	14	TRBJ2-7	TRBD1
TGTGCCAGCAGTTACCGACAGGGGGCTGAAGCTTTCTTT	CASSYRQGAEAFF	TRBV7-2	NA	13	TRBJ1-1	TRBD1
TGTGCCAGCAGTGAGGTAGCGGGGGGGCTGATCGAGCAGTTCTTC	CASSEVAGGLIEQFF	TRBV2	NA	15	TRBJ2-1	TRBD2
TGTGCCAGCAGTTACTCAACCACCAATCAGCCCCAGCATTTT	CASSYSTTNQPQHF	TRBV6-6	NA	14	TRBJ1-5	NA
TGTGCCAGCAGCCCCCTAAGCGGGGGGGCCACAGATACGCAGTATTTT	CASSPLSGGATDTQYF	TRBV13	once	16	TRBJ2-3	TRBD2
TGTGCCATCAGCCCCACCGGACAGAGCACAGATACGCAGTATTTT	CAISPTGQSTDTQYF	TRBV10-3	NA	15	TRBJ2-3	NA